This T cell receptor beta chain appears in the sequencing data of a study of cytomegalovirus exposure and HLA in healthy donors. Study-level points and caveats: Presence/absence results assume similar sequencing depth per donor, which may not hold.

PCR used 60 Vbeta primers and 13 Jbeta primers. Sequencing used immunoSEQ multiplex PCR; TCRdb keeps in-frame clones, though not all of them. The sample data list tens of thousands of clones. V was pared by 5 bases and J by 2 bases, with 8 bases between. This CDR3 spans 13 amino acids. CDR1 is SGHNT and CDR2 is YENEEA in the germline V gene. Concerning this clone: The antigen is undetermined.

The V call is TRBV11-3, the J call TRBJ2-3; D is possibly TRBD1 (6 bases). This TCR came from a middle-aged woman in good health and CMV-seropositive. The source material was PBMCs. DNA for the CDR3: TGTGCCAGCAGCGGGGGCCTCACAGATACGCAGTATTTT. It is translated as CASSGGLTDTQYF.